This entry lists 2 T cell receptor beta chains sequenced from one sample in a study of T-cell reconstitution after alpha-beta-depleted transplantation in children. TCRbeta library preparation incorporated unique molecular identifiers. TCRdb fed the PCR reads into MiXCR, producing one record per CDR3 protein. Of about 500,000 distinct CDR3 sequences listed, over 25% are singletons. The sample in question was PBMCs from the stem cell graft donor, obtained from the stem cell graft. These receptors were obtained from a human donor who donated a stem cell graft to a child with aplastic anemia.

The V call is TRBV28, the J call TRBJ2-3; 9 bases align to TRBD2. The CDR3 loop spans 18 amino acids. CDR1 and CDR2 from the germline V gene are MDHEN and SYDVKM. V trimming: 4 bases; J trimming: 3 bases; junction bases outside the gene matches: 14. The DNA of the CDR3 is TGTGCCAGCAGTTACGTGGGACTAGCTGTTATTGGGACAGATACGCAGTATTTT. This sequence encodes CASSYVGLAVIGTDTQYF.

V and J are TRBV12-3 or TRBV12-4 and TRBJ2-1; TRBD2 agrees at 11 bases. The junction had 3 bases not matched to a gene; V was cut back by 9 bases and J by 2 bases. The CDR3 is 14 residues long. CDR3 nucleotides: TGTGCCAGACTAGCGGGAGCCACCTACAATGAGCAGTTCTTC. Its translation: CARLAGATYNEQFF.